The 7 T cell receptor beta chains below were found in one sample sequenced in a study of healthy donors' naive CD4 and CD8 T cells. A linear amplification protocol produced the TCR libraries from roughly 550 ng of total RNA. Each CDR3 protein gets one entry after TCRdb re-called the reads with MiXCR. The table has approximately 180,000 distinct CDR3 sequences, 65% to 75% seen once. Sequenced sample: naive CD4+ and CD8+ T cells sorted from blood, pooled from several donors. All receptors derive from a pool of human donors in good health; the sample pools cells from several healthy donors.

This chain uses TRBV29-1 with TRBJ2-5; D call uncertain. CDR3 size: 13 residues. V was cut by 7 bases and J by 3 bases, with 15 bases left in between. CDR1 is SQVTM, CDR2 ANQGSEA, per germline. The DNA for the CDR3 is TGCAGCGGGTGGACCCAGACGGAAGAGACCCAGTACTTC. Encoded protein: CSGWTQTEETQYF.

Of note for this clonotype: At one end, the junction sequence differs from germline, possibly due to a read error. The chain employs TRBV4-2 and TRBJ2-3; 11 nucleotides match TRBD1. The CDR3 contains 18 residues. CDR1 and CDR2 (germline): LGHNA, YNFKEQ. The CDR3 coding sequence is TGCGCCAGCAGCCATCTCGACTGGACAGGGGGCGCGGTAGATACGCAGTATTTT. Protein: CASSHLDWTGGAVDTQYF.

The chain has TRBV19 and TRBJ2-3; 8 bases line up with TRBD2. Germline V gives CDR1 LNHDA, CDR2 SQIVND (reference sequence). This CDR3 is built from 15 residues. The V segment lost 4 bases and the J segment 1 base; nucleotides outside the gene matches: 4. CDR3: CASSKREGGTDTQYF. The CDR3 coding sequence is TGTGCCAGTAGTAAACGGGAGGGCGGCACAGATACGCAGTATTTT.

V usage is TRBV29-1 and J usage is TRBJ2-7; no definite D call. V was trimmed by 1 base and J by 3 bases, leaving 10 bases between them. CDR3 size: 13 residues. Per germline, CDR1 SQVTM and CDR2 ANQGSEA. As DNA, the CDR3 is TGCAGCGTTGAAGGTCCGCGCGGCTACGAGCAGTACTTC. Its protein product is CSVEGPRGYEQYF.

Concerning this clonotype: One end of the junction does not line up with germline, which may come from a read error. The rearrangement uses TRBV15 and TRBJ2-5, with 8 bases aligning to TRBD1. The CDR3 covers 16 residues. Germline V gene sequence: CDR1 LNHNV, CDR2 YYDKDF (reference sequence). The CDR3 sequence is CATSRDRGQESKTQYF. The CDR3 region has the DNA TGTGCCACCAGCCGAGACAGGGGACAGGAGTCGAAGACCCAGTACTTC.

The chain couples TRBV6-6 to TRBJ1-5; TRBD1 agrees at 7 bases. CDR3 length: 16 amino acids. Losses at the gene ends were 6 bases for V and 2 bases for J; bases not matched to a gene: 10. Germline V gives CDR1 MNHNY, CDR2 SVGAGI (reference sequence). CDR3 coding DNA: TGTGCCAGCAGCTCCCAGGGGGTCGGGGGCAATCAGCCCCAGCATTTT. Amino acid sequence: CASSSQGVGGNQPQHF.

This chain connects TRBV6-1 to TRBJ1-1; D not certain. Germline V CDR1 and CDR2: MNHNS, SASEGT. The CDR3 consists of 14 residues. The V end was cut by 6 bases, the J end by 2 bases, with 13 bases between. The CDR3 sequence: CASRSPETNTEAFF. The DNA of the CDR3 is TGTGCCAGCAGGAGCCCAGAAACTAACACTGAAGCTTTCTTT.